This TCR beta chain was documented in a study of cytomegalovirus exposure and HLA in healthy donors. With 60 Vbeta and 13 Jbeta primers, the PCR was carried out. Only in-frame clones appear in the TCRdb table, and some are missing; sequencing was by immunoSEQ multiplex PCR. This sample has 100,000 to 150,000 clones, with 80% found just once. Of note for this clone: Its antigen is unidentified.

Study conclusions and caveats: Among TCR beta chains, those listed as cytomegalovirus-associated numbered more than 150. The likely origin of a cluster of highly shared sequence variants was a sequencing artifact. Analysis was carried out at a later point, and it linked a missense DCLRE1C variant to TCR beta V- and J-gene trimming. The presence/absence work took it that sequencing depth was about the same across donors.

This CDR3 is built from 14 residues. Germline V lookup: CDR1 SGHRS, CDR2 YFSETQ. V was shortened by 5 bases and J by 3 bases, with 11 bases between the two germline ends. The V call is TRBV5-1, the J call TRBJ2-2, with D possibly being TRBD2 (6 bases). The TCR originated in a man aged 25-45 years in good health and CMV-seropositive. Sequencing was done on a sample of PBMCs. CDR3 bases: TGCGCCAGCAGTTCCGGGGAGGACACCGGGGAGCTGTTTTTT. Translation: CASSSGEDTGELFF.